This T cell receptor beta chain stems from a study of cytomegalovirus exposure and HLA in healthy donors. The length of the CDR3 is 13 residues. V was pared by 5 bases and J by 9 bases, with 3 bases of the junction left unmatched. Germline V gives CDR1 SGHTA, CDR2 FQGNSA. In the case of this clone: No antigen is known for it. The same CDR3 can be traced to other DNA sequences in this sample.

The study ran its PCR with 60 Vbeta and 13 Jbeta primers. TCRdb keeps only in-frame clones here, not all; method: immunoSEQ multiplex PCR. The repertoire holds under 150,000 clones, with roughly 80% as singletons. Study-level points and caveats: For TCR beta chains, V- and J-gene trimming was later linked to a missense DCLRE1C variant.

The chain combines TRBV7-2 with TRBJ1-6; TRBD1 matches 8 bases. The sequenced sample consisted of PBMCs. The receptor was derived from a woman aged 40 to 55 in good health and CMV-seropositive. CDR3 amino acids: CASSATGGSPLHF. The CDR3 DNA sequence: TGTGCCAGCAGCGCCACAGGGGGTTCACCCCTCCACTTT.